This T cell receptor (beta chain) stems from a study of blood T cell dynamics during melanoma immunotherapy. Study-wide points: It remained unknown if the driving T cell clones were melanoma-specific. Unlike progressors, later disease-control patients had W3 repertoires gaining clonality or diversity.

Here immunoSEQ multiplex PCR was the method, and the copy in TCRdb shows in-frame clones only, minus some. Here the sample spans 14,000 or so clones, 80% to 90% being singletons. V lost 1 base and J lost 6, with 15 bases in between. The CDR3 length is 15 residues. Looked up from germline, CDR1 is SGDLS and CDR2 is YYNGEE. Worth noting for this clone: Antigen: not known.

The time point denotes: pre-treatment baseline. The sample in question was blood, obtained from a patient treated with checkpoint blockade. This sequence joins TRBV9 and TRBJ2-3; no reliable D call. The source is a human donor with melanoma. CDR3 protein: CASSVRPTLSDTQYF. Written as DNA, the CDR3 is TGTGCCAGCAGCGTAAGGCCCACCCTATCCGATACGCAGTATTTT.